Sequencing of this T cell receptor (beta chain) was carried out in a study of T cell repertoires in cytomegalovirus infection. Study in general: An indication of both CMV infection and matching HLA type came from public TCR beta signatures. Regarding the study as a whole: The study found HLA-C-restricted CMV-specific TCR beta clonotypes dominating the ex vivo response. Cumulative public TCR beta family frequency identified carriers of CMV plus the relevant HLA.

TCRdb analysed the reads with MiXCR anew, one entry per CDR3 protein. Among 200,000 or so distinct CDR3 sequences listed, 28% were seen once. Trimming left V 5 bases short and J 7 bases short, with 18 bases between. The CDR3 totals 15 residues. Germline CDR1 reads MDHEN; CDR2 reads SYDVKM. In its sample, this clonotype was seen many times. The antigen is not known. Sequenced: PBMCs. This TCR derives from a human donor in good health (CMV status not recorded). Some clones in this sample may be carry-over from other donors' samples. This sequence joins TRBV28 and TRBJ1-5, with unresolved D. The CDR3 is CASSKPGSFAQPQHF. DNA of the CDR3: TGTGCCAGCAGTAAACCGGGTTCTTTCGCCCAGCCCCAGCATTTT.